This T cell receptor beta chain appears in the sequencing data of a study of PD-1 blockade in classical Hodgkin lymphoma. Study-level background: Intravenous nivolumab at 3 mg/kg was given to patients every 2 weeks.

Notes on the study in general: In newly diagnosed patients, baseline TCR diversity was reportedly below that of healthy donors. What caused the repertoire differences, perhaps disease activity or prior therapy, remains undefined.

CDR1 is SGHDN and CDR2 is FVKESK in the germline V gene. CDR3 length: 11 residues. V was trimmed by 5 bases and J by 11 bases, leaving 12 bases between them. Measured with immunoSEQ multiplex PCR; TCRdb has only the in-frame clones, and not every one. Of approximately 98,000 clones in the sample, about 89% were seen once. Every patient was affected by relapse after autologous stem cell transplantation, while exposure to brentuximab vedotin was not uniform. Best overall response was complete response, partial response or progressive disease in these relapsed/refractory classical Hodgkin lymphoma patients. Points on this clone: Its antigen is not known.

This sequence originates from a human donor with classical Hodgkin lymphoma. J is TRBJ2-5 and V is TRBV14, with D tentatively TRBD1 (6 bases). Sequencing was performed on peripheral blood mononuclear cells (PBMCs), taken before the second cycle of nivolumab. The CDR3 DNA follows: TGTGCCAGCAGCTCCCGACAGGAGCAGTACTTC. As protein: CASSSRQEQYF. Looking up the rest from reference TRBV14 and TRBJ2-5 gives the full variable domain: EAGVTQFPSHSVIEKGQTVTLRCDPISGHDNLYWYRRVMGKEIKFLLHFVKESKQDESGMPNNRFLAERTGGTYSTLKVQPAELEDSGVYFCASSSRQEQYFGPGTRLLVL.